These 20 T cell receptor beta chains were all obtained from the same sample, sequenced in a study of cytomegalovirus exposure and HLA in healthy donors. The primer mix had 60 Vbeta and 13 Jbeta primers. Here immunoSEQ multiplex PCR was the method, and the copy in TCRdb shows in-frame clones only, minus some. The sample lists 150,000 to 200,000 clones, roughly 80% occurring once. Sequencing input: PBMCs. All receptors derive from a female donor in good health and CMV-seronegative.

J is TRBJ1-1 and V is TRBV28; the D is unclear. The V end was cut by 2 bases, the J end by 5 bases, with 12 bases between. Germline lookup yields CDR1 MDHEN and CDR2 SYDVKM. The CDR3 runs 14 residues. The CDR3 sequence: CASSLRGIWTEAFF. CDR3 nucleotides: TGTGCCAGCAGTTTACGAGGGATATGGACTGAAGCTTTCTTT.

J is TRBJ2-1 and V is TRBV29-1; TRBD2 matches at 14 bases. Trimming removed 7 bases from V and 4 bases from J; junction bases left unmatched: 3. Germline V gives CDR1 SQVTM, CDR2 ANQGSEA. The CDR3 spans 14 residues. The CDR3 loop is CSARTSGGYNEQFF. The CDR3 bases are TGCAGCGCTAGGACTAGCGGGGGGTACAATGAGCAGTTCTTC.

The chain employs TRBV9 and TRBJ1-2, with TRBD1 matching 7 bases. The V gene end was trimmed by 0 bases and the J gene end by 4 bases; junction bases not matched to a gene: 3. The CDR3 covers 14 residues. Germline CDR1 reads SGDLS; CDR2 reads YYNGEE. The CDR3 reads CASSVGTGSYGYTF. The CDR3 DNA sequence: TGTGCCAGCAGCGTAGGGACAGGTAGCTATGGCTACACCTTC.

This rearrangement joins TRBV29-1 to TRBJ1-1; 8 positions match TRBD1. V lost 7 bases to trimming and J lost 1 base; unmatched junction nucleotides: 8. Per the germline V gene, CDR1 is SQVTM and CDR2 is ANQGSEA. The CDR3 is 14 amino acids. The DNA for the CDR3 is TGCAGCGGCCTCCCCGGGACAGGGAACACTGAAGCTTTCTTT. Translating gives CSGLPGTGNTEAFF.

The DNA for the CDR3 is TGTGCCAGCAGCCTACTGCTAAACTATGGCTACACCTTC. It translates to CASSLLLNYGYTF. The chain has TRBV6-5 and TRBJ1-2; no definite D call. Germline-derived CDR1 and CDR2 are MNHEY and SVGAGI. The germline V and J ends were trimmed by 6 bases and 2 bases, with 10 bases remaining between them. The CDR3 spans 13 residues.

V is TRBV2 and J is TRBJ2-5, with D maybe TRBD1 (6 bases). Deletions cut 4 bases from V and 5 bases from J, with 14 bases between. The CDR3 length is 14 residues. Germline-derived CDR1 and CDR2 are SNHLY and FYNNEI. The DNA for the CDR3 is TGTGCCAGCAGTGCCGGGACACCTATTGAGACCCAGTACTTC. This codes for CASSAGTPIETQYF. Full variable domain (outside the CDR3, taken from reference TRBV2 and TRBJ2-5): EPEVTQTPSHQVTQMGQEVILRCVPISNHLYFYWYRQILGQKVEFLVSFYNNEISEKSEIFDDQFSVERPDGSNFTLKIRSTKLEDSAMYFCASSAGTPIETQYFGPGTRLLVL.

This clone appeared a few times. The genes are TRBV28 and TRBJ2-1; maybe TRBD1 (6 bases). V was clipped by 8 bases and J by 5 bases, with 19 bases between them. The CDR3 has 15 amino acids. CDR1 and CDR2 (germline): MDHEN, SYDVKM. CDR3 in amino acids: CASPPGALENNEQFF. The CDR3 nucleotides read TGTGCCAGCCCCCCAGGGGCCCTGGAAAACAATGAGCAGTTCTTC.

This chain uses TRBV27 with TRBJ1-4, with D possibly TRBD1 on 5 matching bases. The CDR3 sequence is 12 residues long. V was clipped by 6 bases and J by 8 bases, with 10 bases between them. The V gene's germline CDR1 is MNHEY and CDR2 SMNVEV (reference sequence). The CDR3 DNA sequence: TGTGCCAGCAGAAGACAGACCGAAAAACTGTTTTTT. Amino acid sequence: CASRRQTEKLFF.

This chain uses TRBV21-1 with TRBJ2-1; the listed D gene, TRBD2, was not tested against the DNA. TRBV21-1 represents a pseudogene. The CDR3 extends over 19 amino acids. The CDR3 nucleotides are TGTGCCAGCAGCAAAGTAATTAGCGGGAGCTTCCGGAGGGTGCTGGAGCAGTTCTTC. As protein: CASSKVISGSFRRVLEQFF.

The chain joins TRBV7-9 to TRBJ1-1; possible D gene TRBD1, 6 bases. Germline V CDR1 and CDR2: SEHNR, FQNEAQ (reference sequence). The CDR3 sequence is 17 residues long. V was trimmed by 2 bases and J by 0 bases, leaving 16 bases between them. CDR3 bases: TGTGCCAGCAGCTTAAAACCCGGGGGGGCCATGAACACTGAAGCTTTCTTT. This gives the protein CASSLKPGGAMNTEAFF. Combining the CDR3 with reference TRBV7-9 and TRBJ1-1 gives the whole variable domain DTGVSQNPRHKITKRGQNVTFRCDPISEHNRLYWYRQTLGQGPEFLTYFQNEAQLEKSRLLSDRFSAERPKGSFSTLEIQRTEQGDSAMYLCASSLKPGGAMNTEAFFGQGTRLTVV.

The V call is TRBV2, the J call TRBJ2-2, with a tentative D call TRBD1 (6 bases). The CDR3 covers 15 residues. V was shortened by 6 bases and J by 2 bases, with 13 bases between the two germline ends. Germline V gene data show CDR1 as SNHLY and CDR2 as FYNNEI. In DNA form, the CDR3 reads TGTGCCAGCAGCGGGACACATCCTAACACCGGGGAGCTGTTTTTT. It encodes CASSGTHPNTGELFF.

V is TRBV28 and J is TRBJ2-7; D is uncertain. V was shortened by 3 bases and J by 3 bases, with 12 bases between the two germline ends. CDR3 length: 14 amino acids. Germline CDR1 reads MDHEN; CDR2 reads SYDVKM. The DNA of the CDR3 is TGTGCCAGCAGTTTCTCCGGCGGCGTCTACGAGCAGTACTTC. Its protein product is CASSFSGGVYEQYF.

The J gene is TRBJ2-2, the V gene TRBV6-5, with D uncertain. With 2 bases removed from V and 4 bases from J, the gap between germline ends came to 2 bases. Germline CDR1 and CDR2: MNHEY and SVGAGI. CDR3 length: 12 residues. DNA for the CDR3: TGTGCCAGCAGTTACCTCACCGGGGAGCTGTTTTTT. It codes for CASSYLTGELFF.

The chain joins TRBV28 to TRBJ2-5; no reliable D call. The DNA end lines up better with TRBJ2-7; the J call may be wrong. The CDR3 is 13 amino acids. Germline V gene data show CDR1 as MDHEN and CDR2 as SYDVKM. CDR3 bases: TGTGCCGGTAGAGCAGGCCCCGACTACGAGCAGTACTTC. Protein sequence: CAGRAGPDYEQYF.

V and J are TRBV7-8 and TRBJ1-4, with D uncertain. The CDR3 totals 16 residues. The germline gives CDR1 SGHVS, CDR2 FQNEAQ. V gave up 1 base and J gave up 3 bases, with 12 bases separating them. This CDR3 is CASSLGVGVPNEKLFF. DNA of the CDR3: TGTGCCAGCAGCTTAGGCGTCGGGGTCCCTAATGAAAAACTGTTTTTT.

The rearrangement joins TRBV5-1 to TRBJ2-7; 9 positions match TRBD1. Germline assignment: CDR1 SGHRS and CDR2 YFSETQ. Trimming took 7 bases from V and 3 from J; bases not matched to a gene: 20. The CDR3 length is 18 residues. CDR3 protein: CASASGGETGGRFYEQYF. CDR3 in DNA: TGCGCCAGCGCCAGTGGGGGGGAGACAGGGGGGAGGTTCTACGAGCAGTACTTC.

In its sample, this clone was seen once. The chain is built from TRBV6-1 and TRBJ2-1; 10 nucleotides line up with TRBD2. The germline gives CDR1 MNHNS, CDR2 SASEGT. The CDR3 length is 15 residues. J lost 2 bases, V lost 5 bases, and 3 bases had no gene match. The CDR3 region is CASSLTSGTYNEQFF. For the CDR3, the DNA is TGTGCCAGCAGTCTAACTAGCGGGACCTACAATGAGCAGTTCTTC.

The chain employs TRBV28 and TRBJ1-4, with D possibly matching TRBD1 (6 bases). In germline, CDR1 is MDHEN, CDR2 SYDVKM. V lost 2 bases to trimming and J lost 6 bases, with 13 bases between them. This CDR3 region has 15 residues. The CDR3 region has the DNA TGTGCCAGCAGTTTAGATGTAGGACAGCATGAAAAACTGTTTTTT. It is translated as CASSLDVGQHEKLFF.

This clone was seen just once. V and J are TRBV27 and TRBJ1-5, with TRBD1 matching 8 bases. Germline V gene sequence: CDR1 MNHEY, CDR2 SMNVEV (reference sequence). CDR3 length: 17 amino acids. V dropped 2 bases and J dropped 0; count of bases not matched to a gene: 6. The CDR3 loop reads CASSLRGQVGSNQPQHF. CDR3 coding DNA: TGTGCCAGCAGTTTAAGGGGACAGGTGGGTAGCAATCAGCCCCAGCATTTT.

This chain links TRBV6-5 with TRBJ2-7, with TRBD2 matching 8 bases. CDR3 length: 13 amino acids. Looked up from germline, CDR1 is MNHEY and CDR2 is SVGAGI. V lost 6 bases, J lost 7 bases, and 8 bases stayed unmatched. The CDR3 DNA follows: TGTGCCAGCAGCCCCGGGACTAGGGGTGAGCAGTACTTC. This codes for CASSPGTRGEQYF.